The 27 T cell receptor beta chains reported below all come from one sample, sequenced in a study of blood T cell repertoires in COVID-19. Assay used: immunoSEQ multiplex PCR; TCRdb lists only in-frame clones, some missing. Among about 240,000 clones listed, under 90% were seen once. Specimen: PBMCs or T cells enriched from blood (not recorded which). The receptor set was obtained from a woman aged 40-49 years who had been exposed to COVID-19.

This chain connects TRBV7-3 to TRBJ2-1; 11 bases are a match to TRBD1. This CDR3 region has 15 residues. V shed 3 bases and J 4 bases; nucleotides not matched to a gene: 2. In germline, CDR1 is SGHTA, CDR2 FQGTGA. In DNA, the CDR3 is TGTGCCAGCAGCTTCGGACAGGGGGCATACAATGAGCAGTTCTTC. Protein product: CASSFGQGAYNEQFF. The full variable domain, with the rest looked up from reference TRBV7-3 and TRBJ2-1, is GAGVSQTPSNKVTEKGKYVELRCDPISGHTALYWYRQSLGQGPEFLIYFQGTGAADDSGLPNDRFFAVRPEGSVSTLKIQRTERGDSAVYLCASSFGQGAYNEQFFGPGTRLTVL.

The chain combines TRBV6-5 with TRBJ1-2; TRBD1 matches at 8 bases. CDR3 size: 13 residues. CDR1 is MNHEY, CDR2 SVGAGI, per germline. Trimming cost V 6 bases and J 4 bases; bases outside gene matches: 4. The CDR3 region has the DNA TGTGCCAGCAGACGGACAGGGACCTATGGCTACACCTTC. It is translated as CASRRTGTYGYTF.

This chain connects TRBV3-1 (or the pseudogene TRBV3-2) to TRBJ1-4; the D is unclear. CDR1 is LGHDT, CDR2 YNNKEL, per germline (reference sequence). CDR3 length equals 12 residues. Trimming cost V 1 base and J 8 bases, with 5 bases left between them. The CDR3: CASSQAGEKLFF. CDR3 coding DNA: TGTGCCAGCAGCCAAGCGGGGGAAAAACTGTTTTTT.

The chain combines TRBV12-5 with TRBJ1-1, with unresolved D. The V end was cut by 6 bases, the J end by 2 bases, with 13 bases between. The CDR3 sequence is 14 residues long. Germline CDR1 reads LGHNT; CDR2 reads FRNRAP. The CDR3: CASGPTTTNTEAFF. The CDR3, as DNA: TGTGCTAGTGGCCCTACTACAACAAACACTGAAGCTTTCTTT.

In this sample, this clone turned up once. The CDR3 DNA reads as TGTGCCAGCACCCTGGGGGGACAGTTTTACAATGAGCAGTTCTTC. Its translation is CASTLGGQFYNEQFF. The chain recombines TRBV11-2 with TRBJ2-1; D may be TRBD1 (7 bases). V was trimmed by 7 bases and J by 4 bases, leaving 17 bases between them. The CDR3 has 15 amino acids. The germline V gene has CDR1 SGHAT and CDR2 FQNNGV.

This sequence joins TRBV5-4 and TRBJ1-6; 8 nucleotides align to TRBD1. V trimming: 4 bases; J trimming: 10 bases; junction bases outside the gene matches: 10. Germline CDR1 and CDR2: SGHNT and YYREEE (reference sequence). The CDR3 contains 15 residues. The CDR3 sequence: CASSQMTGVRSPLHF. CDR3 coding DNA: TGTGCCAGCAGCCAAATGACAGGGGTACGGTCACCCCTCCACTTT.

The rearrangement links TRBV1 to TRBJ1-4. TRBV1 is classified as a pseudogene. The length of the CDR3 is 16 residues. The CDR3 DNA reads TGCACCAGCAGCCAAGATCGGGTAGCAACTAATGAAAAACTGTTTTTT. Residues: CTSSQDRVATNEKLFF.

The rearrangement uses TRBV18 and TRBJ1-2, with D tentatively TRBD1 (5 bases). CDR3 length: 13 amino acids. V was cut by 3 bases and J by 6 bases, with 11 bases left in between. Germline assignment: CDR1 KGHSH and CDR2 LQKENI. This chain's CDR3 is CASSPKQVDGYTF. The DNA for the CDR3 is TGTGCCAGCTCACCGAAACAGGTGGATGGCTACACCTTC.

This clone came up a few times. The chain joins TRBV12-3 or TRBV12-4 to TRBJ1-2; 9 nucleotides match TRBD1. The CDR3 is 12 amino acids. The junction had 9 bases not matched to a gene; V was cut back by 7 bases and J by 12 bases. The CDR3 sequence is CASTRDRVENTF. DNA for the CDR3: TGTGCCAGCACCCGGGACAGGGTAGAGAACACCTTC.

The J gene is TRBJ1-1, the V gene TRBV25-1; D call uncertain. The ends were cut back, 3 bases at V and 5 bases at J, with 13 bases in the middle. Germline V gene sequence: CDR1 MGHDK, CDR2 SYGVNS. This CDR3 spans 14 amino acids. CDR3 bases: TGTGCCAGCAGTGAGTCGGGGTTGCTAACTGAAGCTTTCTTT. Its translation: CASSESGLLTEAFF.

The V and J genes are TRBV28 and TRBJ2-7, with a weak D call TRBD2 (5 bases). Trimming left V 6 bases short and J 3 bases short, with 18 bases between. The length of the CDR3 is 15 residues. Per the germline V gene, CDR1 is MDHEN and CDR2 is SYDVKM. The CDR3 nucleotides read TGTGCCAGCAGACTTGCCGGGATTATGCGCTACGAGCAGTACTTC. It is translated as CASRLAGIMRYEQYF.

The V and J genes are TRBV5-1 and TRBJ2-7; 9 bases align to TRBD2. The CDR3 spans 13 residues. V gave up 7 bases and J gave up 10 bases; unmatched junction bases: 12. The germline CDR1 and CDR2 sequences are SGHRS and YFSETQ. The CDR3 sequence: CASGIERGVEQYF. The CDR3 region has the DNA TGCGCCAGCGGTATCGAGCGGGGGGTGGAACAGTACTTC.

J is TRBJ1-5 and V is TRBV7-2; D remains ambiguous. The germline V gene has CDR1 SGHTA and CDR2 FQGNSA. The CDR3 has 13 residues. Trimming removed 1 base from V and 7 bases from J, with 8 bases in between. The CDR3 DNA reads TGTGCCAGCAGCTTAGAAGACGGGCAGCCCCAGCATTTT. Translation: CASSLEDGQPQHF.

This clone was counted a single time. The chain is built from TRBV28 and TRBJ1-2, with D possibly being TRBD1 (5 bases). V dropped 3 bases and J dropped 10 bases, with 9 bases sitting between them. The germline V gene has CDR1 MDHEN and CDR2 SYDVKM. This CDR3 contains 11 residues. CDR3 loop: CASSLAGNYTF. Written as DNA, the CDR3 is TGTGCCAGCAGTTTGGCAGGGAACTACACCTTC.

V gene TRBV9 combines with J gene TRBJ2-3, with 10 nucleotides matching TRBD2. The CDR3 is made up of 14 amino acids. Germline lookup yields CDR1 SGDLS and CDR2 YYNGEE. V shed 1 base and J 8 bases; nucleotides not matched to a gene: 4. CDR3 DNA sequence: TGTGCCAGCAGCGTATCGGGACTAGCGAGTACGCAGTATTTT. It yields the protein CASSVSGLASTQYF.

The CDR3 DNA follows: TGTGCCAGCAGCTTAATTGGCAGATTCTCTGGAAACACCATATATTTT. It yields the protein CASSLIGRFSGNTIYF. The chain carries TRBV11-2 and TRBJ1-3, with D unclear. Germline CDR1 is SGHAT and CDR2 is FQNNGV. V was cut by 2 bases and J by 0 bases, with 11 bases left in between. The CDR3 totals 16 residues.

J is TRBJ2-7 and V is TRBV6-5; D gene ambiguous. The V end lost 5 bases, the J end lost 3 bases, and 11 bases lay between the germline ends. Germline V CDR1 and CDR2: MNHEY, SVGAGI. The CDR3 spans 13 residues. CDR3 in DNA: TGTGCCAGCAGTCTTCGAACAGACTACGAGCAGTACTTC. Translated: CASSLRTDYEQYF.

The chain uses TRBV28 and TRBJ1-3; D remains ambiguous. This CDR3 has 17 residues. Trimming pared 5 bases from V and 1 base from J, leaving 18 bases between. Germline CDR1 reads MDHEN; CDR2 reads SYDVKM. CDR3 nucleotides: TGTGCCAGCAGTCCCCCTGGCGGGGTAGAGTCTGGAAACACCATATATTTT. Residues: CASSPPGGVESGNTIYF.

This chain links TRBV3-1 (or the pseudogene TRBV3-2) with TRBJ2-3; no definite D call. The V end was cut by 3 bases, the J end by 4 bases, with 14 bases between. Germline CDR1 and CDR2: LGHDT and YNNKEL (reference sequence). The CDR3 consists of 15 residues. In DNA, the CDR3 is TGTGCCAGCAGCCATTGGCGAGGAGAGGCAGATACGCAGTATTTT. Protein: CASSHWRGEADTQYF.

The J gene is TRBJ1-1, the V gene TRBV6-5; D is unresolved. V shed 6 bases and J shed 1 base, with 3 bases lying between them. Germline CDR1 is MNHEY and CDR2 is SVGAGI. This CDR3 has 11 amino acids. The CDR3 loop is CASRRNTEAFF. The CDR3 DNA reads TGTGCCAGCAGGAGGAACACTGAAGCTTTCTTT.

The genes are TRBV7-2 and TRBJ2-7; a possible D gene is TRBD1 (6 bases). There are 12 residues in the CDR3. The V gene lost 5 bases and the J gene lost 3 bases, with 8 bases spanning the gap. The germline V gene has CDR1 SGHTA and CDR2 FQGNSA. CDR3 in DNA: TGTGCCAGCAGCCCAGGGGACTACGAGCAGTACTTC. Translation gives CASSPGDYEQYF.

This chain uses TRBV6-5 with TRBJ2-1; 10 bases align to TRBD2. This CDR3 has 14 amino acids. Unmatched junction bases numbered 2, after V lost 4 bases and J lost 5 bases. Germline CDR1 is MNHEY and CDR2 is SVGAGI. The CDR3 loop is CASSLGLANNEQFF. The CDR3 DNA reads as TGTGCCAGCAGTTTGGGACTAGCGAACAATGAGCAGTTCTTC.

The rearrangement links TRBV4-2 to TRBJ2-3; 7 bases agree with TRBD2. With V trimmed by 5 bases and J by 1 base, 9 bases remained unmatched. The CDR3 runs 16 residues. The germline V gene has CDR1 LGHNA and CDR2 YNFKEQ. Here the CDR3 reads CASSGGGTSGTDTQYF. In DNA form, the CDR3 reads TGTGCCAGCAGCGGCGGGGGAACTAGCGGCACAGATACGCAGTATTTT.

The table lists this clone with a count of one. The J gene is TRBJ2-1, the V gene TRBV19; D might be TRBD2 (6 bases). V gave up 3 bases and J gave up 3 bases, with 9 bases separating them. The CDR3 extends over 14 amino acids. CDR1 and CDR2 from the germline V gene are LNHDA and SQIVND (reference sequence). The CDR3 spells CASSMGGLYNEQFF. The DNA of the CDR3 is TGTGCCAGTAGTATGGGGGGTCTCTACAATGAGCAGTTCTTC.

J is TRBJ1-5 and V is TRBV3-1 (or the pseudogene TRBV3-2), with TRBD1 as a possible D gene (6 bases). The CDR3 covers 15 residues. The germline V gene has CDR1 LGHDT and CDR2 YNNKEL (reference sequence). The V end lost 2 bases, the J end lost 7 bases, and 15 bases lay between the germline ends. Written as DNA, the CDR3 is TGTGCCAGCAGCCAACTCCACAGCGGGGGCCAGCCCCAGCATTTT. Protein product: CASSQLHSGGQPQHF.

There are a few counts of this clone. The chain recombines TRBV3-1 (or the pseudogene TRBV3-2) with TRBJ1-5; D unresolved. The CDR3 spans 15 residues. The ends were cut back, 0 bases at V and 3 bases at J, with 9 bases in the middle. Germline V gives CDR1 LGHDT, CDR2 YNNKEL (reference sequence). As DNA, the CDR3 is TGTGCCAGCAGCCAAGATAGGAGAGCCAATCAGCCCCAGCATTTT. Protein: CASSQDRRANQPQHF.

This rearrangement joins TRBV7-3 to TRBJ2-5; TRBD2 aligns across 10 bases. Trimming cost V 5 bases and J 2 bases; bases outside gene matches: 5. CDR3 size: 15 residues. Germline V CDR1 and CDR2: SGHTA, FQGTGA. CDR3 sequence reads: CASSLLAGRQETQYF. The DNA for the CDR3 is TGTGCCAGCAGCCTACTAGCGGGGCGTCAAGAGACCCAGTACTTC.